Below, 17 T cell receptor beta chains from the same sample are listed, as sequenced in a study of blood T cell repertoires in COVID-19. Clones were sequenced by immunoSEQ multiplex PCR, and TCRdb holds only the in-frame ones, with some missing. The data show about 120,000 clones, around 84% seen once. The material sequenced was peripheral blood. The receptor source for this set is a middle-aged woman with acute or convalescent COVID-19.

The chain recombines TRBV7-9 with TRBJ2-3; 8 bases are shared with TRBD2. Trimming at V came to 2 bases and at J to 6 bases, leaving 10 bases not matched to a gene. Germline CDR1 reads SEHNR; CDR2 reads FQNEAQ (reference sequence). This CDR3 comprises 16 residues. CDR3 in DNA: TGTGCCAGCAGCTTAAGGGGAGCGGGGGTCCGGGATACGCAGTATTTT. As protein: CASSLRGAGVRDTQYF.

This chain uses TRBV6-4 with TRBJ1-1; D is perhaps TRBD1 (5 bases). From germline, CDR1 is MRHNA and CDR2 SNTAGT. V was shortened by 7 bases and J by 2 bases, with 17 bases between the two germline ends. This CDR3 has 15 amino acids. In DNA form, the CDR3 reads TGTGCCAGCACTAGTGAGTACAGGAGAAACACTGAAGCTTTCTTT. As protein: CASTSEYRRNTEAFF.

V gene TRBV5-6 combines with J gene TRBJ1-2; TRBD1 agrees at 7 bases. CDR3 length: 17 amino acids. From germline, CDR1 is SGHDT and CDR2 YYEEEE. Trimming at V came to 0 bases and at J to 1 base, leaving 9 bases not matched to a gene. CDR3 sequence (DNA): TGTGCCAGCAGCTTGGTCGGGACAGAAAACCTTAACTATGGCTACACCTTC. Translated, it gives CASSLVGTENLNYGYTF.

This clone occurred once. This chain connects TRBV5-1 to TRBJ2-2, with TRBD1 matching over 8 bases. Trimming cost V 1 base and J 0 bases; bases outside gene matches: 11. The CDR3 length is 19 residues. Germline V gives CDR1 SGHRS, CDR2 YFSETQ. CDR3 loop: CASSLLTFPGQANTGELFF. DNA of the CDR3: TGCGCCAGCAGCTTGTTAACTTTCCCGGGACAGGCGAACACCGGGGAGCTGTTTTTT.

This rearrangement joins TRBV19 to TRBJ2-3; TRBD2 matches 9 bases. The CDR3 length is 14 residues. V trimming: 10 bases; J trimming: 4 bases; junction bases outside the gene matches: 9. The germline gives CDR1 LNHDA, CDR2 SQIVND (reference sequence). In DNA form, the CDR3 reads TGTGCCACCATCCCGGGACTAGCAGCAGATACGCAGTATTTT. Protein: CATIPGLAADTQYF.

This clone came up once. The genes are TRBV10-3 and TRBJ1-2; no definite D call. The CDR3 totals 12 residues. Deletions cut 3 bases from V and 2 bases from J, with 4 bases between. CDR1 and CDR2 from the germline V gene are ENHRY and SYGVKD. CDR3: CAISDGNYGYTF. The CDR3 DNA reads as TGTGCCATCAGTGACGGGAACTATGGCTACACCTTC.

The chain links TRBV6-5 to TRBJ1-3; D not certain. Deletions cut 3 bases from V and 4 bases from J, with 16 bases between. CDR3 length: 16 amino acids. Per germline, CDR1 MNHEY and CDR2 SVGAGI. CDR3 sequence: CASSYTEPSTGNTIYF. The CDR3 region has the DNA TGTGCCAGCAGTTATACTGAACCCTCTACGGGAAACACCATATATTTT.

CDR3 protein: CASSVLTSQGAGKNIQYF. The CDR3 coding sequence is TGTGCCAGTAGTGTGTTAACCTCACAGGGGGCTGGCAAAAACATTCAGTACTTC. The chain employs TRBV19 and TRBJ2-4; 9 bases are a match to TRBD1. V gave up 5 bases and J gave up 3 bases; unmatched junction bases: 14. Germline V gene lookup returns CDR1 LNHDA and CDR2 SQIVND (reference sequence). The length of the CDR3 is 18 residues.

The chain links TRBV18 to TRBJ1-2; TRBD1 matches at 9 bases. The CDR3 is made up of 14 amino acids. The J segment lost 8 bases and the V segment lost 3 bases, leaving 7 bases of the junction unmatched. CDR1 KGHSH and CDR2 LQKENI come from the germline V gene. This CDR3 is CASSPGDRAQGYTF. The CDR3 DNA sequence: TGTGCCAGCTCACCGGGGGACAGGGCACAAGGCTACACCTTC.

This clone was recorded once. This chain uses TRBV5-5 with TRBJ1-1; D unclear. V was clipped by 0 bases and J by 6 bases, with 18 bases between them. The CDR3 extends over 16 amino acids. Germline CDR1 is SGHKS and CDR2 is YYEKEE (reference sequence). The CDR3 DNA reads TGTGCCAGCAGCTTGGGAGGGAGAAGAACAGTCGCTGAAGCTTTCTTT. Amino acids: CASSLGGRRTVAEAFF.

The chain combines TRBV5-4 with TRBJ1-6; 8 bases are a match to TRBD1. The CDR3 runs to 14 residues. Germline V lookup: CDR1 SGHNT, CDR2 YYREEE (reference sequence). The trim removed 2 bases at V and 9 bases at J, leaving 4 bases unmatched. In nucleotides, the CDR3 is TGTGCCAGCAGCTTAGTCACAGGGGGTTCACCCCTCCACTTT. It codes for CASSLVTGGSPLHF.

This sequence joins TRBV18 and TRBJ2-2; 8 positions match TRBD2. V shed 1 base and J 3 bases; nucleotides not matched to a gene: 4. This CDR3 spans 16 amino acids. Germline-derived CDR1 and CDR2 are KGHSH and LQKENI. The CDR3 nucleotides are TGTGCCAGCTCACCACGGGTACTAGCGGACACCGGGGAGCTGTTTTTT. It is translated as CASSPRVLADTGELFF.

The genes are TRBV5-6 and TRBJ2-7; TRBD1 agrees at 7 bases. The CDR3 is 15 amino acids. The trim removed 5 bases at V and 0 bases at J, leaving 8 bases unmatched. Germline CDR1 SGHDT, CDR2 YYEEEE. CDR3 sequence: CASRTRQGASYEQYF. In DNA form, the CDR3 reads TGTGCCAGCAGAACCCGACAGGGTGCCTCCTACGAGCAGTACTTC.

The V gene is TRBV7-8, the J gene TRBJ1-1; the D is unclear. This CDR3 has 13 amino acids. Germline V gives CDR1 SGHVS, CDR2 FQNEAQ. V was cut by 5 bases and J by 2 bases, with 9 bases left in between. In nucleotides, the CDR3 is TGTGCCAGCAGCCCAAGCCTTAACACTGAAGCTTTCTTT. Protein product: CASSPSLNTEAFF.

The chain recombines TRBV15 with TRBJ2-3; 9 nucleotides align to TRBD2. CDR1 LNHNV and CDR2 YYDKDF come from the germline V gene (reference sequence). The CDR3 totals 15 residues. The ends lost 3 bases at V and 3 bases at J; junction bases unmatched: 4. CDR3 residues: CATSRLAGSTDTQYF. In DNA, the CDR3 is TGTGCCACCAGCAGGCTAGCGGGGTCAACAGATACGCAGTATTTT.

V is TRBV18 and J is TRBJ2-3, with 11 bases lining up with TRBD2. Germline trimming cut 3 bases from V and 7 bases from J; bases unmatched to any gene: 9. CDR1 and CDR2 from the germline V gene are KGHSH and LQKENI. The CDR3 runs to 16 residues. In DNA form, the CDR3 reads TGTGCCAGCTCACCCGTTAGCGGGGGGGCGGGGAATACGCAGTATTTT. Translation: CASSPVSGGAGNTQYF.

The gene calls are TRBV20-1 and TRBJ1-1; D is ambiguous. Germline loops: CDR1 DFQATT, CDR2 SNEGSKA (reference sequence). The CDR3 has 11 residues. In DNA form, the CDR3 reads TGCAGCGCAACTCCGTCCACTGAAGCTTTCTTT. Residues: CSATPSTEAFF.